The clone carrying this T cell receptor beta chain occurred a few times. V lost 1 base and J lost 9, with 25 bases in between. Germline V gene sequence: CDR1 DFQATT, CDR2 SNEGSKA (reference sequence). The CDR3 consists of 17 residues. The data were obtained in a study of T cells in Graves' hyperthyroidism and ophthalmopathy. Amplified regions were TCR beta CDR3 sequences from RNA transcripts. The HTBI primer set served for first-round RT-PCR of the TCR CDR3. One entry per CDR3 protein results from TCRdb running MiXCR on the multiplex PCR reads. The data contain 500,000 to 650,000 distinct CDR3 sequences, 20% of them singletons.

The sequencing input was blood. The chain employs TRBV20-1 and TRBJ2-1; a weak D match, TRBD1 (6 bases). This receptor was taken from a man between 40 and 49 years old with Graves' ophthalmopathy. Here the CDR3 reads CSARAWGRRGATIEQFF. In DNA, the CDR3 is TGCAGTGCTAGAGCCTGGGGGCGCAGGGGCGCTACAATTGAGCAGTTCTTC.